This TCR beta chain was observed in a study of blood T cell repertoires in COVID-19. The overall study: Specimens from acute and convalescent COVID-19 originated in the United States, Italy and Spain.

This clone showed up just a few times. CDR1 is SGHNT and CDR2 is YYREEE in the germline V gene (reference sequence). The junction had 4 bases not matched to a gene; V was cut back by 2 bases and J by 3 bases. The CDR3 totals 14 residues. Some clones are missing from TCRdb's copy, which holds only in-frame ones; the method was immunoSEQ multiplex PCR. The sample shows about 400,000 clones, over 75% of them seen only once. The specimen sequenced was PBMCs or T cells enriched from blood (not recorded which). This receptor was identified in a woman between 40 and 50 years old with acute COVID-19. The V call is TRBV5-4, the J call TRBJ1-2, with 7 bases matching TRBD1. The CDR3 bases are TGTGCCAGCAGCTTACGAGGGGGCGACTATGGCTACACCTTC. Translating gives CASSLRGGDYGYTF.